The 21 T cell receptor beta chains given below trace back to one sample, sequenced in a study of blood T cells in healthy people across ages. A J-beta primer mix and a sample-barcoded 5' primer were used in a second PCR of about 7 to 12 cycles. In TCRdb, the 5' RACE reads were re-called with MiXCR into one record per CDR3 protein. The sample consists of 1.5 million to 2 million distinct CDR3 sequences, just under 50% of them appearing once. Sequencing was done on a sample of blood. These receptors originate from a woman between 40 and 50 years old in good health.

The CDR3 nucleotides read TGTGCCAGCAGCCCCTGGGGAGGGACAGAGTATGGCTACACCTTC. This sequence encodes CASSPWGGTEYGYTF. The chain is built from TRBV9 and TRBJ1-2; TRBD1 agrees at 7 bases. CDR1 and CDR2 from the germline V gene are SGDLS and YYNGEE. Trimming at V came to 4 bases and at J to 5 bases, leaving 11 bases not matched to a gene. This CDR3 region has 15 residues. Using reference TRBV9 and TRBJ1-2 for the parts outside the CDR3, the full variable domain is DSGVTQTPKHLITATGQRVTLRCSPRSGDLSVYWYQQSLDQGLQFLIQYYNGEERAKGNILERFSAQQFPDLHSELNLSSLELGDSALYFCASSPWGGTEYGYTFGSGTRLTVV.

DNA of the CDR3: TGCGCCAGCAGCTTTATGGGGGCAACTAATGAAAAACTGTTTTTT. This codes for CASSFMGATNEKLFF. The V call is TRBV5-1, the J call TRBJ1-4; possibly TRBD1 for D (5 bases). This CDR3 has 15 amino acids. Trimming took 2 bases from V and 0 from J, leaving 8 bases between them. Germline loops: CDR1 SGHRS, CDR2 YFSETQ. Variable domain in full (rest from reference TRBV5-1 and TRBJ1-4): KAGVTQTPRYLIKTRGQQVTLSCSPISGHRSVSWYQQTPGQGLQFLFEYFSETQRNKGNFPGRFSGRQFSNSRSEMNVSTLELGDSALYLCASSFMGATNEKLFFGSGTQLSVL.

The J gene is TRBJ2-1, the V gene TRBV29-1, with D perhaps TRBD2 (6 bases). V lost 6 bases and J lost 5, with 17 bases in between. This CDR3 is 14 amino acids long. Germline lookup yields CDR1 SQVTM and CDR2 ANQGSEA. CDR3 protein: CSVRTGRGNNEQFF. The CDR3 coding sequence is TGCAGCGTCCGGACTGGCCGGGGGAACAATGAGCAGTTCTTC.

The chain couples TRBV28 to TRBJ2-7; D remains ambiguous. Trimming pared 3 bases from V and 2 bases from J, leaving 8 bases between. The germline V gene encodes CDR1 MDHEN and CDR2 SYDVKM. The CDR3 is 13 amino acids. This CDR3 reads CASSFPVPYEQYF. The CDR3 nucleotides are TGTGCCAGCAGTTTTCCCGTTCCCTACGAGCAGTACTTC. The full variable domain, rest sourced from reference TRBV28 and TRBJ2-7, is DVKVTQSSRYLVKRTGEKVFLECVQDMDHENMFWYRQDPGLGLRLIYFSYDVKMKEKGDIPEGYSVSREKKERFSLILESASTNQTSMYLCASSFPVPYEQYFGPGTRLTVT.

This clonotype occurred once. V is TRBV28 and J is TRBJ1-1, with unresolved D. The CDR3 loop spans 14 amino acids. Germline CDR1 is MDHEN and CDR2 is SYDVKM. V was shortened by 6 bases and J by 0 bases, with 11 bases between the two germline ends. The DNA of the CDR3 is TGTGCCAGCAGGCGGACGGCTATGAACACTGAAGCTTTCTTT. It specifies CASRRTAMNTEAFF.

This clonotype was picked up a small number of times. The chain employs TRBV6-6 and TRBJ2-5; 9 bases are shared with TRBD1. Judging by the DNA end, TRBJ2-7 fits better; the J call may be wrong. The CDR3 is 15 amino acids. Germline CDR1 and CDR2: MNHNY and SVGAGI (reference sequence). CDR3 sequence reads: CASRKPRDREYEQYF. The CDR3 DNA follows: TGTGCCAGCAGAAAACCCCGGGACAGGGAATACGAGCAGTACTTC.

This clonotype showed up many times. The chain combines TRBV20-1 with TRBJ1-1; 8 positions match TRBD1. Germline CDR1 reads DFQATT; CDR2 reads SNEGSKA (reference sequence). J was trimmed by 3 bases and V by 3 bases; bases with no gene match: 0. This CDR3 has 12 residues. The CDR3: CSARTGDTEAFF. The CDR3 coding sequence is TGCAGTGCTAGGACAGGGGACACTGAAGCTTTCTTT.

The V gene is TRBV28, the J gene TRBJ2-2; 8 nucleotides match TRBD1. V lost 6 bases, J lost 6 bases, and 9 bases stayed unmatched. The CDR3 runs to 15 residues. CDR1 is MDHEN and CDR2 is SYDVKM in the germline V gene. The CDR3 DNA is TGTGCCAGCAGCTCTTTGGACAGGGTCGCCGGGGAGCTGTTTTTT. Protein sequence: CASSSLDRVAGELFF.

This clonotype occurred once. The chain is built from TRBV7-9 and TRBJ1-4; TRBD1 matches at 9 bases. The ends lost 5 bases at V and 5 bases at J; junction bases unmatched: 6. Germline V CDR1 and CDR2: SEHNR, FQNEAQ (reference sequence). This CDR3 has 15 residues. The CDR3 loop reads CASSRLDRGNEKLFF. The CDR3 DNA follows: TGTGCCAGCAGCCGCCTCGACAGGGGGAATGAAAAACTGTTTTTT. Together with reference TRBV7-9 and TRBJ1-4, the CDR3 gives the full variable domain: DTGVSQNPRHKITKRGQNVTFRCDPISEHNRLYWYRQTLGQGPEFLTYFQNEAQLEKSRLLSDRFSAERPKGSFSTLEIQRTEQGDSAMYLCASSRLDRGNEKLFFGSGTQLSVL.

The genes are TRBV20-1 and TRBJ2-1, with D possibly matching TRBD2 (6 bases). The CDR3 length is 15 residues. Germline loops: CDR1 DFQATT, CDR2 SNEGSKA (reference sequence). V dropped 4 bases and J dropped 1 base, with 14 bases sitting between them. CDR3 in DNA: TGCAGTGCTACTGGCGGGGTTGGGTCCTACAATGAGCAGTTCTTC. It encodes CSATGGVGSYNEQFF.

This clonotype was seen a few times. The genes are TRBV28 and TRBJ2-7, with 13 bases that match TRBD2. Germline V lookup: CDR1 MDHEN, CDR2 SYDVKM. V lost 6 bases, J lost 5 bases, and 10 bases stayed unmatched. The CDR3 covers 16 residues. The CDR3 coding sequence is TGTGCCAGCAGCACTGGGATACTAGCGGGGGGGAACGAGCAGTACTTC. Translated: CASSTGILAGGNEQYF.

V is TRBV4-2 and J is TRBJ2-5, with TRBD1 matching 8 bases. CDR1 LGHNA and CDR2 YNFKEQ come from the germline V gene. The CDR3 is 15 residues long. Germline trimming cut 6 bases from V and 11 bases from J; bases unmatched to any gene: 17. This CDR3 reads CASSLIQGVWNEQYF. In DNA, the CDR3 is TGTGCCAGCAGTCTTATACAGGGGGTTTGGAATGAGCAGTACTTC.

This rearrangement joins TRBV6-5 to TRBJ1-2; the D gene is possibly TRBD1 (6 bases). Deletions cut 7 bases from V and 5 bases from J, with 14 bases between. The CDR3 has 13 residues. Germline CDR1 is MNHEY and CDR2 is SVGAGI. CDR3 sequence: CASTGQNVYGYTF. In nucleotides, the CDR3 is TGTGCCAGCACCGGACAGAACGTATATGGCTACACCTTC.

The chain is built from TRBV20-1 and TRBJ1-2; D remains unclear. The CDR3 extends over 14 amino acids. V was cut by 1 base and J by 0 bases, with 9 bases left in between. Germline CDR1 reads DFQATT; CDR2 reads SNEGSKA (reference sequence). This chain's CDR3 is CSARVDIANYGYTF. For the CDR3, the DNA is TGCAGTGCTAGAGTCGACATAGCTAACTATGGCTACACCTTC.

J is TRBJ2-1 and V is TRBV29-1; 8 positions match TRBD1. Germline CDR1 reads SQVTM; CDR2 reads ANQGSEA. The CDR3 runs to 12 residues. The V gene end was trimmed by 4 bases and the J gene end by 15 bases; junction bases not matched to a gene: 11. CDR3 region: CSVGGQATTRFF. Written as DNA, the CDR3 is TGCAGCGTTGGGGGACAGGCCACAACACGGTTCTTC.

Only a few counts were recorded for this clonotype. The CDR3 region is CSVNPSHTQETQYF. CDR3 DNA sequence: TGCAGCGTCAATCCCTCTCATACGCAAGAGACCCAGTACTTC. The chain recombines TRBV29-1 with TRBJ2-5; no reliable D call. The germline V gene has CDR1 SQVTM and CDR2 ANQGSEA. Trimming removed 6 bases at V and 2 bases at J, with 16 bases between. The CDR3 extends over 14 amino acids.

The chain joins TRBV10-3 to TRBJ2-1; D is perhaps TRBD1 (6 bases). The CDR3 is made up of 16 amino acids. From germline, CDR1 is ENHRY and CDR2 SYGVKD. V dropped 0 bases and J dropped 4 bases, with 13 bases sitting between them. The CDR3: CAISESGQGKYNEQFF. CDR3 DNA: TGTGCCATCAGTGAGTCGGGCCAGGGGAAGTACAATGAGCAGTTCTTC.

V usage is TRBV10-1 and J usage is TRBJ2-3; 15 positions match TRBD2. CDR3 size: 18 residues. V lost 4 bases, J lost 1 base, and 6 bases stayed unmatched. The germline V gene encodes CDR1 WNHNN and CDR2 SYGVQD (reference sequence). CDR3 loop: CASSVSGTSGGCTDTQYF. DNA for the CDR3: TGCGCCAGCAGTGTCTCCGGGACTAGCGGGGGGTGCACAGATACGCAGTATTTT.

This rearrangement joins TRBV2 to TRBJ1-1; D is ambiguous. The CDR3 loop spans 13 amino acids. V was pared by 6 bases and J by 7 bases, with 15 bases between. CDR1 and CDR2 (germline): SNHLY, FYNNEI. For the CDR3, the DNA is TGTGCCAGCAGGAGGGAGGTATCGGGTGAAGCTTTCTTT. Translating gives CASRREVSGEAFF.

This clonotype is a singleton in its sample. A much larger clone is a single base away; this may be a read error. The chain is built from TRBV6-2 or TRBV6-3 and TRBJ2-1; no reliable D call. This CDR3 has 12 residues. CDR1 and CDR2 from the germline V gene are MNHEY and SVGEGT. The germline V and J ends were trimmed by 2 bases and 4 bases, with 3 bases remaining between them. The CDR3 spells CASSYVYNEQFF. The CDR3 DNA reads TGTGCCAGCAGTTACGTATACAATGAGCAGTTCTTC.

The table lists this clonotype with many counts. This rearrangement joins TRBV29-1 to TRBJ2-7; unclear D gene. The CDR3 runs to 16 residues. Germline V CDR1 and CDR2: SQVTM, ANQGSEA. V lost 7 bases and J lost 1, with 23 bases in between. CDR3 DNA sequence: TGCAGCGCCACAAAATCCCTGCCGGGTAAATCCTACGAGCAGTACTTC. This codes for CSATKSLPGKSYEQYF.